Listed here are 32 T cell receptor beta chains from one sample, sequenced in a study of T cell repertoires in cytomegalovirus infection. Their antigen targets remain unknown. Each CDR3 protein is one row after TCRdb ran MiXCR on the reads. The sample consists of roughly 730,000 distinct CDR3 sequences, roughly 30% of them appearing once. Sequences were derived from cultured PBMCs, sampled from culture after CMV antigen stimulation. The receptors derive from a human donor in good health (CMV status not recorded). Some clones in this sample may be carry-over from other donors' samples.

This rearrangement joins TRBV9 to TRBJ2-5, with 14 bases identical to TRBD2. The CDR3 has 15 amino acids. Germline lookup yields CDR1 SGDLS and CDR2 YYNGEE. The V gene end was trimmed by 2 bases and the J gene end by 5 bases; junction bases not matched to a gene: 2. The CDR3 nucleotides are TGTGCCAGCAGCGTGACTAGCGGGAGGGACGAGACCCAGTACTTC. Translated, it gives CASSVTSGRDETQYF.

This clonotype was counted at least ten times. CDR3 loop: CASSLYAGMGGYTF. In DNA, the CDR3 is TGTGCCAGCAGCTTATACGCAGGGATGGGTGGCTACACCTTC. This chain joins TRBV7-8 and TRBJ1-2, with TRBD1 as a possible D gene (5 bases). The CDR3 sequence is 14 residues long. V dropped 2 bases and J dropped 7 bases, with 14 bases sitting between them. CDR1 and CDR2 from the germline V gene are SGHVS and FQNEAQ. Variable domain in full (rest from reference TRBV7-8 and TRBJ1-2): GAGVSQSPRYKVAKRGQDVALRCDPISGHVSLFWYQQALGQGPEFLTYFQNEAQLDKSGLPSDRFFAERPEGSVSTLKIQRTQQEDSAVYLCASSLYAGMGGYTFGSGTRLTVV.

At least ten counts were recorded for this clonotype. V is TRBV7-9 and J is TRBJ1-2; TRBD1 matches 8 bases. CDR1 and CDR2 (germline): SEHNR, FQNEAQ (reference sequence). CDR3 length equals 13 residues. The V segment lost 4 bases and the J segment 2 bases; nucleotides outside the gene matches: 0. In DNA, the CDR3 is TGTGCCAGCAGCTGGACAGGGAACTATGGCTACACCTTC. Translated: CASSWTGNYGYTF.

This clonotype was detected only a few times. This chain joins TRBV12-3 or TRBV12-4 and TRBJ2-5; no clear D. The CDR3 is made up of 14 amino acids. The V gene lost 5 bases and the J gene lost 1 base, with 11 bases spanning the gap. CDR3 sequence: CASSRRSAQETQYF. The CDR3 DNA reads TGTGCCAGCAGTCGTAGGAGCGCCCAAGAGACCCAGTACTTC.

J is TRBJ2-2 and V is TRBV7-2, with a tentative D call TRBD1 (5 bases). V was clipped by 4 bases and J by 3 bases, with 18 bases between them. Germline CDR1 SGHTA, CDR2 FQGNSA. The CDR3 is 17 residues long. CDR3 bases: TGTGCCAGCAGCTCCAAAAGGGGCCCCTTATACACCGGGGAGCTGTTTTTT. It codes for CASSSKRGPLYTGELFF.

This clonotype was counted only a few times. The V and J genes are TRBV7-2 and TRBJ2-1; 10 nucleotides line up with TRBD2. Germline lookup yields CDR1 SGHTA and CDR2 FQGNSA. The CDR3 covers 16 residues. V was pared by 5 bases and J by 0 bases, with 4 bases of the junction left unmatched. The CDR3 spells CASSPLAGFSYNEQFF. CDR3 nucleotide sequence: TGTGCCAGCAGCCCACTAGCGGGATTCTCCTACAATGAGCAGTTCTTC. The entire variable domain, with the rest obtained from reference TRBV7-2 and TRBJ2-1, is as follows: GAGVSQSPSNKVTEKGKDVELRCDPISGHTALYWYRQSLGQGLEFLIYFQGNSAPDKSGLPSDRFSAERTGGSVSTLTIQRTQQEDSAVYLCASSPLAGFSYNEQFFGPGTRLTVL.

The V call is TRBV20-1, the J call TRBJ1-1; maybe TRBD1 (6 bases). Germline assignment: CDR1 DFQATT and CDR2 SNEGSKA (reference sequence). V dropped 6 bases and J dropped 6 bases, with 17 bases sitting between them. The CDR3 covers 13 residues. The CDR3 DNA is TGCAGTGCCCTCGGGGGCCCTGGCGCTGAAGCTTTCTTT. Its protein is CSALGGPGAEAFF.

Only a few counts were recorded for this clonotype. The rearrangement joins TRBV11-2 to TRBJ2-1; tentative D call: TRBD2 (6 bases). This CDR3 has 14 residues. The V gene's germline CDR1 is SGHAT and CDR2 FQNNGV. V was shortened by 4 bases and J by 4 bases, with 11 bases between the two germline ends. The CDR3 reads CASSSISGYNEQFF. Here the CDR3 DNA reads TGTGCCAGCAGCTCTATTAGCGGATACAATGAGCAGTTCTTC.

The gene calls are TRBV6-2 or TRBV6-3 and TRBJ2-2, with D unresolved. Germline V CDR1 and CDR2: MNHEY, SVGEGT. V lost 2 bases and J lost 7, with 20 bases in between. This CDR3 comprises 17 residues. The CDR3 nucleotides read TGTGCCAGCAGTTACGAGTTCCGGGTTAATCTTGGCGGGGAGCTGTTTTTT. It yields the protein CASSYEFRVNLGGELFF.

The chain joins TRBV19 to TRBJ2-5, with D possibly being TRBD1 or TRBD2 (5 bases each). This CDR3 is built from 20 residues. The germline V gene encodes CDR1 LNHDA and CDR2 SQIVND (reference sequence). V was trimmed by 6 bases and J by 1 base, leaving 30 bases between them. DNA for the CDR3: TGTGCCAGTAGACCCCCTAGGGTCGGGACCACCGTATCTACCCAAGAGACCCAGTACTTC. Encoded protein: CASRPPRVGTTVSTQETQYF.

The chain combines TRBV7-9 with TRBJ2-2; TRBD1 aligns across 8 bases. J lost 12 bases, V lost 5 bases, and 5 bases had no gene match. The CDR3 extends over 12 amino acids. The germline gives CDR1 SEHNR, CDR2 FQNEAQ (reference sequence). For the CDR3, the DNA is TGTGCCAGCAGCCCCTGGACAGGGAAGCTGTTTTTT. It yields the protein CASSPWTGKLFF.

The J gene is TRBJ2-3, the V gene TRBV19; D is unclear. Germline V gives CDR1 LNHDA, CDR2 SQIVND (reference sequence). The CDR3 totals 14 residues. V lost 6 bases and J 1 base, leaving 11 bases between the germline ends. The CDR3 region has the DNA TGTGCCAGTAGAGACTTGCTCGGCACAGATACGCAGTATTTT. Its protein is CASRDLLGTDTQYF.

The chain joins TRBV5-3 to TRBJ2-7, with D possibly matching TRBD1 (6 bases). TRBV5-3 counts as an open reading frame of uncertain function. Trimming left V 8 bases short and J 1 base short, with 25 bases between. This CDR3 has 17 amino acids. The CDR3 loop is CASSPRPPRDTSYEQYF. CDR3 nucleotides: TGTGCCAGCAGCCCTCGTCCCCCCCGGGACACATCCTACGAGCAGTACTTC.

The chain uses TRBV18 and TRBJ1-5; the D is unclear. V lost 6 bases to trimming and J lost 5 bases, with 14 bases between them. Germline-derived CDR1 and CDR2 are KGHSH and LQKENI. This CDR3 is built from 14 residues. Written as DNA, the CDR3 is TGTGCCAGCTCTCCCGCCCGAACGGATCAGCCCCAGCATTTT. It yields the protein CASSPARTDQPQHF.

This clonotype was detected only a few times. The chain couples TRBV2 to TRBJ2-3; 7 nucleotides agree with TRBD2. Per the germline V gene, CDR1 is SNHLY and CDR2 is FYNNEI. V was clipped by 10 bases and J by 3 bases; unmatched bases: 4. CDR3 length: 12 amino acids. The CDR3 DNA reads as TGTGCCACCGGACTAGGGACAGATACGCAGTATTTT. Translated: CATGLGTDTQYF.

J is TRBJ1-2 and V is TRBV18; D may be TRBD1 (6 bases). V lost 3 bases and J lost 4, with 9 bases in between. The CDR3 is 13 residues long. Germline loops: CDR1 KGHSH, CDR2 LQKENI. In DNA form, the CDR3 reads TGTGCCAGCTCACCCCTGGACAGCTATGGCTACACCTTC. Protein sequence: CASSPLDSYGYTF.

The table lists this clonotype with a few counts. V gene TRBV6-2 or TRBV6-3 combines with J gene TRBJ2-7; TRBD2 aligns across 7 bases. Trimming took 10 bases from V and 7 from J; bases not matched to a gene: 19. The CDR3 has 15 amino acids. CDR1 and CDR2 from the germline V gene are MNHEY and SVGEGT. Written as DNA, the CDR3 is TGTGCCACCTTCAGTGCGGGAGCTCTAACCTCGGAGCAGTACTTC. Translating gives CATFSAGALTSEQYF.

The CDR3 nucleotides are TGTGCCAGCAGTTTATATTCCAGGGCCGGTAACACCGGGGAGCTGTTTTTT. Its translation: CASSLYSRAGNTGELFF. This chain uses TRBV27 with TRBJ2-2; D is possibly TRBD1 (5 bases). The CDR3 covers 17 residues. The ends were cut back, 1 base at V and 2 bases at J, with 14 bases in the middle. Germline values: CDR1 MNHEY, CDR2 SMNVEV (reference sequence).

This clonotype was counted a few times. The chain has TRBV7-2 and TRBJ1-5; D not resolved. The CDR3 covers 14 residues. Trimming shortened V by 1 base and J by 9 bases, and 13 bases separated the two germline ends. Germline lookup yields CDR1 SGHTA and CDR2 FQGNSA. The CDR3 is CASSLVGGLWPQHF. CDR3 in DNA: TGTGCCAGCAGCTTAGTAGGAGGTCTTTGGCCCCAGCATTTT.

The chain couples TRBV28 to TRBJ2-5; unclear D gene. The V end lost 6 bases, the J end lost 3 bases, and 14 bases lay between the germline ends. This CDR3 region has 14 residues. Germline CDR1 is MDHEN and CDR2 is SYDVKM. The CDR3, as DNA: TGTGCCAGCAGCCGTAGAAATGTGGAAGAGACCCAGTACTTC. Its translation: CASSRRNVEETQYF.

This clonotype was counted many times. The chain uses TRBV7-6 and TRBJ1-1, with D possibly being TRBD1 (6 bases). Germline assignment: CDR1 SGHVS and CDR2 FNYEAQ. Trimming removed 5 bases at V and 0 bases at J, with 10 bases between. CDR3 size: 14 residues. CDR3 sequence: CASSRGHLNTEAFF. CDR3 coding DNA: TGTGCCAGCAGCCGGGGACATTTGAACACTGAAGCTTTCTTT.

This clonotype was detected a few times. The chain combines TRBV20-1 with TRBJ2-1, with TRBD2 matching over 12 bases. V lost 1 base and J lost 10; bases outside the gene matches: 5. Germline CDR1 DFQATT, CDR2 SNEGSKA (reference sequence). The CDR3 is made up of 14 amino acids. The CDR3 here is CSARGLAGAGEQFF. The CDR3 coding sequence is TGCAGTGCTAGAGGACTAGCGGGGGCAGGAGAGCAGTTCTTC.

The chain couples TRBV6-1 to TRBJ2-7; D possibly corresponds to TRBD2 (6 bases). Germline CDR1 is MNHNS and CDR2 is SASEGT. The V end was cut by 1 base, the J end by 6 bases, with 10 bases between. The CDR3 is 13 amino acids. For the CDR3, the DNA is TGTGCCAGCAGTGAAGAAGCGGGTCTCGAGCAGTACTTC. Its translation: CASSEEAGLEQYF.

This sequence joins TRBV5-1 and TRBJ2-7, with D maybe TRBD2 (6 bases). Germline assignment: CDR1 SGHRS and CDR2 YFSETQ. The CDR3 contains 16 residues. Trimming removed 0 bases from V and 2 bases from J, with 15 bases in between. In nucleotides, the CDR3 is TGCGCCAGCAGCTTGGGACTAGGGATAACCACCTACGAGCAGTACTTC. Protein product: CASSLGLGITTYEQYF.

This clonotype occurred a few times. V and J are TRBV7-8 and TRBJ2-5, with D unresolved. Germline loops: CDR1 SGHVS, CDR2 FQNEAQ. The V gene lost 2 bases and the J gene lost 7 bases, with 8 bases spanning the gap. The CDR3 loop spans 12 amino acids. The chain's CDR3 is CASSLRDVTQYF. CDR3 in DNA: TGTGCCAGCAGCTTAAGGGATGTGACCCAGTACTTC.

The V call is TRBV11-2, the J call TRBJ2-5, with D possibly called TRBD1 or TRBD2 (6 bases each). Per the germline V gene, CDR1 is SGHAT and CDR2 is FQNNGV. The CDR3 extends over 15 amino acids. Trimming stripped 3 bases from V and 2 bases from J, with 13 bases between. CDR3 sequence: CASSFGGPIQETQYF. In DNA form, the CDR3 reads TGTGCCAGCAGCTTCGGGGGCCCTATACAAGAGACCCAGTACTTC.

This clonotype was picked up a small number of times. The chain employs TRBV6-1 and TRBJ2-5, with D tentatively TRBD1 (6 bases). Germline-derived CDR1 and CDR2 are MNHNS and SASEGT. This CDR3 contains 14 residues. V lost 7 bases to trimming and J lost 5 bases, with 17 bases between them. The CDR3 loop is CASTRQEVWETQYF. DNA of the CDR3: TGTGCCAGCACCAGACAGGAGGTGTGGGAGACCCAGTACTTC.

This chain uses TRBV18 with TRBJ2-3; TRBD1 aligns across 7 bases. V lost 6 bases, J lost 2 bases, and 8 bases stayed unmatched. Per the germline V gene, CDR1 is KGHSH and CDR2 is LQKENI. This CDR3 contains 15 residues. In DNA, the CDR3 is TGTGCCAGCTCGGAAATGACAGGGCTCACAGATACGCAGTATTTT. Translation: CASSEMTGLTDTQYF.

The chain combines TRBV12-3 or TRBV12-4 with TRBJ2-3; maybe TRBD2 (5 bases). This CDR3 is built from 13 residues. V was shortened by 5 bases and J by 6 bases, with 12 bases between the two germline ends. The CDR3 sequence: CASSPDTGDTQYF. The CDR3 bases are TGTGCCAGCAGTCCGGATACGGGGGATACGCAGTATTTT.

There are a few counts of this clonotype. The chain has TRBV5-1 and TRBJ1-6; a possible D gene is TRBD1 (6 bases). Per the germline V gene, CDR1 is SGHRS and CDR2 is YFSETQ. CDR3 size: 15 residues. V gave up 2 bases and J gave up 7 bases, with 13 bases separating them. The CDR3: CASSLSGQTNSPLHF. CDR3 DNA sequence: TGCGCCAGCAGCTTATCCGGACAGACAAATTCACCCCTCCACTTT. The full variable domain, completed using reference TRBV5-1 and TRBJ1-6, is KAGVTQTPRYLIKTRGQQVTLSCSPISGHRSVSWYQQTPGQGLQFLFEYFSETQRNKGNFPGRFSGRQFSNSRSEMNVSTLELGDSALYLCASSLSGQTNSPLHFGNGTRLTVT.

Worth noting for this clonotype: One end of the junction does not line up with germline, which may come from a read error. The DNA of the CDR3 is TGTGCCAGCACTTATCTTGGAGACACCATATATTTT. Residues: CASTYLGDTIYF. V and J are TRBV12-3 or TRBV12-4 and TRBJ1-3; no clear D. This CDR3 contains 12 residues.

This clonotype was observed once. The gene calls are TRBV7-6 and TRBJ1-2, with 7 bases aligning to TRBD1. The J segment lost 6 bases and the V segment lost 5 bases, leaving 3 bases of the junction unmatched. The CDR3 sequence is 12 residues long. The V gene's germline CDR1 is SGHVS and CDR2 FNYEAQ. CDR3 amino acids: CASSATGNGYTF. The DNA for the CDR3 is TGTGCCAGCAGCGCGACAGGGAATGGCTACACCTTC. Drawing the rest from reference TRBV7-6 and TRBJ1-2, the complete variable domain is GAGVSQSPRYKVTKRGQDVALRCDPISGHVSLYWYRQALGQGPEFLTYFNYEAQQDKSGLPNDRFSAERPEGSISTLTIQRTEQRDSAMYRCASSATGNGYTFGSGTRLTVV.